Each of the 15 T cell receptor beta chains below was sequenced from the same sample in a study of T cell changes during pregnancy in multiple sclerosis. Sequenced by immunoSEQ multiplex PCR; TCRdb stores in-frame clones only, minus some. The sample holds approximately 85,000 clones, approximately 90% seen once. The sequenced sample was peripheral blood, obtained in the first trimester of pregnancy. Receptors were obtained from a female donor with multiple sclerosis, enrolled in a pregnancy study.

V gene TRBV4-3 combines with J gene TRBJ1-1, with TRBD1 identical over 7 bases. Germline V CDR1 and CDR2: LGHNA, YSLEER. The V and J ends lost 0 bases and 0 bases, in that order; junction bases with no gene match: 7. There are 17 residues in the CDR3. CDR3 in DNA: TGCGCCAGCAGCCAAGATCTCGGACAGGCAATGAACACTGAAGCTTTCTTT. Protein sequence: CASSQDLGQAMNTEAFF.

The rearrangement joins TRBV27 to TRBJ2-1; tentative D call: TRBD1 (6 bases). Germline-derived CDR1 and CDR2 are MNHEY and SMNVEV (reference sequence). With 3 bases removed from V and 4 bases from J, the gap between germline ends came to 10 bases. There are 14 residues in the CDR3. CDR3 loop: CASSFSTGYNEQFF. Here the CDR3 DNA reads TGTGCCAGCAGTTTTTCCACAGGGTACAATGAGCAGTTCTTC.

The rearrangement joins TRBV7-9 to TRBJ1-2; 7 bases are a match to TRBD1. Trimming took 6 bases from V and 2 from J; bases not matched to a gene: 9. The CDR3 runs to 15 residues. Germline CDR1 and CDR2: SEHNR and FQNEAQ (reference sequence). CDR3 loop: CASSSQGVSNYGYTF. The CDR3 region has the DNA TGTGCCAGCAGTTCTCAGGGGGTCTCCAACTATGGCTACACCTTC.

This chain connects TRBV7-2 to TRBJ2-3, with D perhaps matching TRBD2 (6 bases). CDR1 and CDR2 from the germline V gene are SGHTA and FQGNSA. The CDR3 totals 15 residues. The germline V and J ends were trimmed by 1 base and 0 bases, with 8 bases remaining between them. The DNA of the CDR3 is TGTGCCAGCAGCTTAGACGGGGGTAGCACAGATACGCAGTATTTT. Encoded protein: CASSLDGGSTDTQYF.

This chain uses TRBV7-2 with TRBJ1-4, with D perhaps TRBD1 (5 bases). The CDR3 has 16 residues. Per the germline V gene, CDR1 is SGHTA and CDR2 is FQGNSA. Trimming took 7 bases from V and 4 from J, leaving 19 bases between them. The CDR3 DNA reads TGTGCCAGCACCTTCGGGGGTGACAGTCTTAATGAAAAACTGTTTTTT. The encoded protein is CASTFGGDSLNEKLFF. Full variable domain (outside the CDR3, taken from reference TRBV7-2 and TRBJ1-4): GAGVSQSPSNKVTEKGKDVELRCDPISGHTALYWYRQSLGQGLEFLIYFQGNSAPDKSGLPSDRFSAERTGGSVSTLTIQRTQQEDSAVYLCASTFGGDSLNEKLFFGSGTQLSVL.

The CDR3 spells CASSLETLTDTQYF. The CDR3, as DNA: TGCGCCAGCAGCTTGGAGACACTCACAGATACGCAGTATTTT. The rearrangement joins TRBV5-1 to TRBJ2-3; D gene uncertain. Per germline, CDR1 SGHRS and CDR2 YFSETQ. V lost 0 bases, J lost 2 bases, and 7 bases lay in between. The CDR3 covers 14 residues.

The chain recombines TRBV11-3 with TRBJ1-2; 10 positions match TRBD1. CDR1 SGHNT and CDR2 YENEEA come from the germline V gene. J gave up 4 bases and V 5 bases, and 10 bases lay outside the gene matches. The CDR3 is made up of 16 amino acids. The CDR3 here is CASSRPTGQGSYGYTF. The CDR3 coding sequence is TGTGCCAGCAGCCGGCCCACGGGACAGGGGAGCTATGGCTACACCTTC.

This chain connects TRBV7-9 to TRBJ1-1; no clear D. The CDR3 contains 12 residues. V was clipped by 0 bases and J by 7 bases, with 6 bases between them. The germline gives CDR1 SEHNR, CDR2 FQNEAQ (reference sequence). CDR3 sequence (DNA): TGTGCCAGCAGCTTAGCGGCAGGTGAAGCTTTCTTT. Its protein is CASSLAAGEAFF.

The V gene is TRBV7-3, the J gene TRBJ2-1; 11 bases are a match to TRBD2. Germline loops: CDR1 SGHTA, CDR2 FQGTGA. V trimming: 1 base; J trimming: 9 bases; junction bases outside the gene matches: 8. The CDR3 runs 16 residues. CDR3 sequence reads: CASSLISGGARSEQFF. The CDR3 bases are TGTGCCAGCAGCTTAATTAGCGGGGGGGCCCGGTCTGAGCAGTTCTTC.

The V gene is TRBV5-5, the J gene TRBJ2-7; the D gene is possibly TRBD2 (6 bases). Germline V gene lookup returns CDR1 SGHKS and CDR2 YYEKEE (reference sequence). The CDR3 contains 15 residues. V lost 0 bases and J 2 bases, leaving 12 bases between the germline ends. CDR3 amino acids: CASSLAPGAAYEQYF. CDR3 in DNA: TGTGCCAGCAGCTTGGCTCCGGGAGCCGCCTACGAGCAGTACTTC.

The chain recombines TRBV5-1 with TRBJ1-2; D possibly corresponds to TRBD1 (5 bases). CDR3 size: 15 residues. Germline CDR1 SGHRS, CDR2 YFSETQ. V was pared by 1 base and J by 2 bases, with 12 bases between. The CDR3: CASSLLGQTNYGYTF. CDR3 DNA: TGCGCCAGCAGCTTGTTGGGGCAGACGAACTATGGCTACACCTTC.

V usage is TRBV29-1 and J usage is TRBJ1-2; 8 bases align to TRBD1. The CDR3 sequence is 12 residues long. Trimming at V came to 6 bases and at J to 5 bases, leaving 5 bases not matched to a gene. Germline lookup yields CDR1 SQVTM and CDR2 ANQGSEA. DNA of the CDR3: TGCAGCGTCAGACAGGGGCGTTATGGCTACACCTTC. It encodes CSVRQGRYGYTF.

This clone was seen a few times. V usage is TRBV19 and J usage is TRBJ2-3, with a possible D match to TRBD2 (6 bases). The germline CDR1 and CDR2 sequences are LNHDA and SQIVND (reference sequence). This CDR3 has 14 residues. Trimming pared 11 bases from V and 0 bases from J, leaving 15 bases between. The CDR3 DNA is TGTGCCTCCGTAGGCGGGATAAGCACAGATACGCAGTATTTT. Translated, it gives CASVGGISTDTQYF.

Only one count was recorded for this clone. The CDR3 region has the DNA TGTGCCTGGAGTATGCGAAGCACTGAAGCTTTCTTT. This translates into CAWSMRSTEAFF. The gene calls are TRBV30 and TRBJ1-1; D is undetermined. Germline V gives CDR1 GTSNPN, CDR2 SVGIG (reference sequence). The CDR3 is 12 amino acids. Trimming cost V 2 bases and J 4 bases, with 8 bases left between them.

The gene calls are TRBV6-5 and TRBJ1-5; maybe TRBD1 (6 bases). V was pared by 6 bases and J by 0 bases, with 12 bases between. The CDR3 is 15 residues long. Looked up from germline, CDR1 is MNHEY and CDR2 is SVGAGI. The CDR3 DNA follows: TGTGCCAGCAGGAAACAGGGATATAGCAATCAGCCCCAGCATTTT. Its translation: CASRKQGYSNQPQHF.